A selection of T cell receptor beta chains follows, all from one sample in a study of T cell repertoires in cytomegalovirus infection. TCRdb redid the calling of the reads with MiXCR, one entry per CDR3 protein. The table shows under 850,000 distinct CDR3 sequences, with roughly a third occurring only once. Sequences were obtained from PBMCs. All receptors derive from a human donor in good health (CMV status not recorded). Some clones in this sample may be carry-over from other donors' samples. CDR3s include the opening cysteine and the closing phenylalanine or tryptophan. Fields, in order: D gene, J gene, clone size, V gene, CDR3 DNA, CDR3 protein. D genes are given only for firm matches. Size is omitted from some rows. Given values are once, few, many or a class for expanded clones.

D gene: -
J gene: TRBJ2-3
clone size: -
V gene: TRBV12-3/TRBV12-4
CDR3 DNA: TGTGCCAGCAGTTTTGCCAGGCCTCGGTCCGCAGATACGCAGTATTTT
CDR3 protein: CASSFARPRSADTQYF

D gene: TRBD2
J gene: TRBJ2-7
clone size: -
V gene: TRBV6-2/TRBV6-3
CDR3 DNA: TGTGCCATAAAGCGAGCGGGACCCCACTCCTACGAGCAGTACTTC
CDR3 protein: CAIKRAGPHSYEQYF

D gene: TRBD1
J gene: TRBJ1-5
clone size: few
V gene: TRBV30
CDR3 DNA: TGTGCCTGGAGAAGACAGGGAAGGAATCAGCCCCAGCATTTT
CDR3 protein: CAWRRQGRNQPQHF

D gene: -
J gene: TRBJ2-3
clone size: -
V gene: TRBV20-1
CDR3 DNA: TGCAGTGCTAGAGATACCAGACAAGATACGCAGTATTTT
CDR3 protein: CSARDTRQDTQYF

D gene: TRBD2
J gene: TRBJ2-1
clone size: -
V gene: TRBV28
CDR3 DNA: TGTGCCAGCAGCTACCTAGGCGGGAGCTACAATGAGCAGTTCTTC
CDR3 protein: CASSYLGGSYNEQFF

D gene: TRBD1
J gene: TRBJ2-7
clone size: -
V gene: TRBV12-3/TRBV12-4
CDR3 DNA: TGTGCCAGCAGTTTAGCGCTGGGGGCGGGGACAGGGGGCGTGCAGCAGTACTTC
CDR3 protein: CASSLALGAGTGGVQQYF

D gene: TRBD1
J gene: TRBJ1-1
clone size: -
V gene: TRBV7-9
CDR3 DNA: TGTGCCAGCAACGCCCCCGGGACAGGCGAAGCTTTCTTT
CDR3 protein: CASNAPGTGEAFF

D gene: TRBD2
J gene: TRBJ2-3
clone size: -
V gene: TRBV7-2
CDR3 DNA: TGTGCCAGAAGCTCCCGAATGCTAGCGGGGGACACAGATACGACGTATTTT
CDR3 protein: CARSSRMLAGDTDTTYF

D gene: TRBD2
J gene: TRBJ2-1
clone size: -
V gene: TRBV3-1
CDR3 DNA: TGTGCCAGCAGCCCGGGACTAGCGGTTCTCAATGAGCAGTTCTTC
CDR3 protein: CASSPGLAVLNEQFF

D gene: TRBD1
J gene: TRBJ1-1
clone size: -
V gene: TRBV5-1
CDR3 DNA: TGCGCCAGCAGCTTGGGGACAGGTCAGGACACTGAAGCTTTCTTT
CDR3 protein: CASSLGTGQDTEAFF

D gene: TRBD2
J gene: TRBJ2-7
clone size: few
V gene: TRBV7-2
CDR3 DNA: TGTGCCAGCAGCTCATTAGCGGGGGGGCTGGACGAGCAGTACTTC
CDR3 protein: CASSSLAGGLDEQYF

D gene: -
J gene: TRBJ1-5
clone size: -
V gene: TRBV20-1
CDR3 DNA: TGCAGTGCTAGGGATCCCAACCATAGCAATCAGCCCCAGCATTTT
CDR3 protein: CSARDPNHSNQPQHF

D gene: -
J gene: TRBJ1-1
clone size: once
V gene: TRBV11-1
CDR3 DNA: TGTGCCAGCAGCTTACGGACGGTTTTCGGTTCGGAAGATTTCTTT
CDR3 protein: CASSLRTVFGSEDFF

D gene: -
J gene: TRBJ1-1
clone size: -
V gene: TRBV11-2
CDR3 DNA: TGTGCCAGCAGCTCCCAGCCCGGAGCAGCTTTCTTT
CDR3 protein: CASSSQPGAAFF

D gene: TRBD2
J gene: TRBJ2-1
clone size: -
V gene: TRBV5-4
CDR3 DNA: TGTGCCAGCAGCCCGGGTGGGCTAGCGGGGTACCCCTACAATGAGCAGTTCTTC
CDR3 protein: CASSPGGLAGYPYNEQFF

D gene: TRBD1
J gene: TRBJ2-2
clone size: few
V gene: TRBV28
CDR3 DNA: TGTGCCGGGGCCCGGACAGGGGCCACCGGGGAGCTGTTTTTT
CDR3 protein: CAGARTGATGELFF

D gene: -
J gene: TRBJ1-5
clone size: -
V gene: TRBV27
CDR3 DNA: TGTGCCAGCAGTCACCGTCGGGGGGGGGTGCAAGGGCAGCCCCAGCATTTT
CDR3 protein: CASSHRRGGVQGQPQHF

D gene: -
J gene: TRBJ2-3
clone size: few
V gene: TRBV2
CDR3 DNA: TGTGCCAGCGTTTCAGATACGCAGTATTTT
CDR3 protein: CASVSDTQYF

D gene: -
J gene: TRBJ2-5
clone size: few
V gene: TRBV28
CDR3 DNA: TGTGCCAGCAGTTTAGTTGCAAGCGGAGAGACCCAGTACTTC
CDR3 protein: CASSLVASGETQYF

D gene: TRBD2
J gene: TRBJ2-2
clone size: many
V gene: TRBV4-2
CDR3 DNA: TGTGCCAGCAGCTCCCGTGATAGCGGGGACACCGGGGAGCTGTTTTTT
CDR3 protein: CASSSRDSGDTGELFF

D gene: -
J gene: TRBJ2-2
clone size: few
V gene: TRBV27
CDR3 DNA: TGTGCCAGCAGTTTAGCCGGGGTTAGATCGAACACCGGGGAGCTGTTTTTT
CDR3 protein: CASSLAGVRSNTGELFF

D gene: -
J gene: TRBJ1-1
clone size: -
V gene: TRBV7-8
CDR3 DNA: TGTGCCAGCAGCGTACTCCGCTTGAACACTGAAGTTTTCTTT
CDR3 protein: CASSVLRLNTEVFF

D gene: -
J gene: TRBJ2-2
clone size: -
V gene: TRBV28
CDR3 DNA: TGTGCCAGCAGTTTTTACCGTGTCCGCACCGGGGAGCTGTTTTTT
CDR3 protein: CASSFYRVRTGELFF

D gene: TRBD1
J gene: TRBJ1-1
clone size: -
V gene: TRBV7-6
CDR3 DNA: TGTGCCAGCAGCCCAACAGGGGCGGACACTGAAGCTTTCTTT
CDR3 protein: CASSPTGADTEAFF

D gene: -
J gene: TRBJ1-6
clone size: -
V gene: TRBV25-1
CDR3 DNA: TGTGCCAGCCGCCCGGACGGTTATAATTCACCCCTCCACTTT
CDR3 protein: CASRPDGYNSPLHF

D gene: -
J gene: TRBJ2-4
clone size: few
V gene: TRBV19
CDR3 DNA: TGTGCCAGTAGTATCCCGAGGGGAATTCAGTACTTC
CDR3 protein: CASSIPRGIQYF

D gene: -
J gene: TRBJ1-2
clone size: -
V gene: TRBV7-9
CDR3 DNA: TGTGCCAGCAGCTTAGATTCGGGGAACTATGGCTACACCTTC
CDR3 protein: CASSLDSGNYGYTF

D gene: TRBD2
J gene: TRBJ2-7
clone size: few
V gene: TRBV28
CDR3 DNA: TGTGCCAGCAGTGAGGGGGGACTAGCGGGAGGAAACGAGCAGTACTTC
CDR3 protein: CASSEGGLAGGNEQYF

D gene: TRBD2
J gene: TRBJ2-3
clone size: many
V gene: TRBV7-3
CDR3 DNA: TGTGCCAGCAGCTTAACGTTGGGGGGGAGCACAGATACGCAGTATTTT
CDR3 protein: CASSLTLGGSTDTQYF

D gene: -
J gene: TRBJ1-2
clone size: many
V gene: TRBV7-2
CDR3 DNA: TGTGCCAGCAGCTTACTACTCGGGAACTATGGCTACACCTTC
CDR3 protein: CASSLLLGNYGYTF

D gene: TRBD2
J gene: TRBJ2-1
clone size: -
V gene: TRBV10-3
CDR3 DNA: TGTGCCATCAGTGTGAGCGGGAGGGTTTCCAATGAGCAGTTCTTC
CDR3 protein: CAISVSGRVSNEQFF

D gene: -
J gene: TRBJ2-3
clone size: -
V gene: TRBV20-1
CDR3 DNA: TGCAGTGCCCCGTCTTTGTTCGGGGGAGTAGCAGATACGCAGTATTTT
CDR3 protein: CSAPSLFGGVADTQYF

D gene: -
J gene: TRBJ2-2
clone size: -
V gene: TRBV19
CDR3 DNA: TGTGCCAGTAACCCACGACAGGAGAACACCGGGGAGCTGTTTTTT
CDR3 protein: CASNPRQENTGELFF

D gene: -
J gene: TRBJ2-3
clone size: few
V gene: TRBV2
CDR3 DNA: TGTGCCACCTCTCAGTCGGGGACCACCACAGATACGCAGTATTTT
CDR3 protein: CATSQSGTTTDTQYF

D gene: -
J gene: TRBJ2-5
clone size: -
V gene: TRBV4-1
CDR3 DNA: TGTTCCAGCAGCCAAGTTCCCGGGATTCTATACTTC
CDR3 protein: CSSSQVPGILYF

D gene: -
J gene: TRBJ2-7
clone size: few
V gene: TRBV28
CDR3 DNA: TGTGCCAGCACCACGGGACACCATATTACCAGGAGCTCCTACGAGCAGTACTTC
CDR3 protein: CASTTGHHITRSSYEQYF

D gene: -
J gene: TRBJ2-7
clone size: many
V gene: TRBV7-2
CDR3 DNA: TGTGCCAGCACTCACACGCTCCAGAGGGAGCAGTACTTC
CDR3 protein: CASTHTLQREQYF

D gene: TRBD2
J gene: TRBJ2-5
clone size: few
V gene: TRBV6-1
CDR3 DNA: TGTGCCAGCAGTGAACGGTGGCAGCGGGAGGAGACCCAGTACTTC
CDR3 protein: CASSERWQREETQYF

D gene: -
J gene: TRBJ2-5
clone size: -
V gene: TRBV5-6
CDR3 DNA: TGTGCCAGCAGCTTGGATACAGAGACCCAGTACTTC
CDR3 protein: CASSLDTETQYF

D gene: -
J gene: TRBJ1-6
clone size: few
V gene: TRBV7-9
CDR3 DNA: TGTGCCAGCAGTCTTGTCCCCCCAGGTTCACCCCTCCACTTT
CDR3 protein: CASSLVPPGSPLHF

D gene: -
J gene: TRBJ1-4
clone size: -
V gene: TRBV20-1
CDR3 DNA: TGCAGTGCTAGAAGCCGGGACGGTTGGAATGAAAAACTGTTTTTT
CDR3 protein: CSARSRDGWNEKLFF

D gene: TRBD1
J gene: TRBJ1-6
clone size: -
V gene: TRBV27
CDR3 DNA: TGTGCCAGCAGTTACAGGGGGAGGGCCGCCTATAATTCACCCCTCCACTTT
CDR3 protein: CASSYRGRAAYNSPLHF

D gene: -
J gene: TRBJ2-7
clone size: many
V gene: TRBV7-2
CDR3 DNA: TGTGCCAGCAGCTTAGTGAGCGGTCAGGGTGGCTACGAGCAGTACTTC
CDR3 protein: CASSLVSGQGGYEQYF

D gene: -
J gene: TRBJ1-2
clone size: -
V gene: TRBV29-1
CDR3 DNA: -
CDR3 protein: CSVEGMDSSSGYCYTF

D gene: -
J gene: TRBJ2-7
clone size: -
V gene: TRBV28
CDR3 DNA: TGTGCCCTCATTTCGGAACGGGGTGGGTACGATCAGTACTTC
CDR3 protein: CALISERGGYDQYF

D gene: -
J gene: TRBJ2-4
clone size: once
V gene: TRBV28
CDR3 DNA: TGTGCCAGCAGTCTCCGAGAGATAGCCAAAAACATTCAGTACTTC
CDR3 protein: CASSLREIAKNIQYF

D gene: -
J gene: TRBJ2-6
clone size: few
V gene: TRBV24-1
CDR3 DNA: TGTGCCACCTTCAGAGAATCAGGGGCCAACGTCCTGACTTTC
CDR3 protein: CATFRESGANVLTF

D gene: TRBD2
J gene: TRBJ2-5
clone size: -
V gene: TRBV6-2/TRBV6-3
CDR3 DNA: TGTGCCAGCAGTTACAGTGCGGGGGGAGTGAAAGAGACCCAGTACTTC
CDR3 protein: CASSYSAGGVKETQYF

D gene: TRBD1
J gene: TRBJ1-1
clone size: -
V gene: TRBV7-4
CDR3 DNA: TGTGCCAGCAGCCCAACTCGGCAGGGGGCGACTTTCTTT
CDR3 protein: CASSPTRQGATFF

D gene: -
J gene: TRBJ1-5
clone size: -
V gene: TRBV7-2
CDR3 DNA: TGTGCCAGCAGCTTAGCTTGGACCGCCGGCAGTCAGCCCAAGCCTTTT
CDR3 protein: CASSLAWTAGSQPKPF

D gene: TRBD2
J gene: TRBJ2-5
clone size: -
V gene: TRBV7-3
CDR3 DNA: TGTGCCAGCAGCTTTTCTCTAGCGGCCCAAGAGACCCAGTACTTC
CDR3 protein: CASSFSLAAQETQYF